The 15 T cell receptor beta chains listed next were all sequenced from one sample in a study of regulatory T cells in long-lasting Graves disease (dated by TCRdb to the early 2020s). The sample's time point label is to be understood as: newly diagnosed GD, antithyroid drugs for less than 3 months. For both TCR sequencing and RNA sequencing, RNA was extracted from PBMCs in TRIzol. Receptor libraries were prepared by multiplex PCR. Sequencing was performed on an Illumina HiSeq 4000. To build TCR beta libraries, CDR3 regions were amplified by Arm-PCR using iRepertoire HTBI primers. Using fastp at Q25 and MiXCR, TCRdb reprocessed the public reads and kept productive beta chains. Rows matching on CDR3 protein sequence are summarized as one entry with the most common DNA and genes. The sample table lists approximately 470,000 distinct CDR3 sequences, 15% to 20% of them with a count of one. 12% of the sample is in the top ten clones.

These data were likewise used in another study, on T cells in Graves' hyperthyroidism and ophthalmopathy.

Sequences were derived from peripheral blood mononuclear cells (PBMCs), sampled at new diagnosis, from a patient treated with antithyroid drugs. All receptors derive from a man between 40 and 49 years old with Graves disease. Donor details come from another sample of the same person, matched by shared clones.

This clonotype was counted only a few times. The CDR3 DNA reads TGTGCCATCAGTGAATCTGTTCTCCGTGAGACCCAGTACTTC. It encodes CAISESVLRETQYF. The J gene is TRBJ2-5, the V gene TRBV10-3; D is undetermined. The V end was cut by 3 bases, the J end by 5 bases, with 13 bases between. Germline values: CDR1 ENHRY, CDR2 SYGVKD. The CDR3 has 14 amino acids.

This clonotype was recorded many times. Given a much more abundant clone one base away, this may be a read error. The rearrangement joins TRBV12-3 or TRBV12-4 to TRBJ2-7; D gene unclear. V lost 2 bases and J 2 bases, leaving 7 bases between the germline ends. The CDR3 loop spans 13 amino acids. CDR3 amino acids: CASSLRQAYEQYF. The CDR3 bases are TGTGCCAGCAGTTTAAGGCAGGCCTACGAGCAGTACTTC.

This clonotype was seen ten or more times. The genes are TRBV2 and TRBJ2-7; possibly TRBD2 for D (6 bases). The CDR3 loop spans 13 amino acids. V was pared by 6 bases and J by 3 bases, with 12 bases between. CDR1 is SNHLY and CDR2 is FYNNEI in the germline V gene. CDR3 sequence: CASSRGGNYEQYF. The CDR3 DNA follows: TGTGCCAGCAGCCGTGGGGGGAACTACGAGCAGTACTTC.

This chain uses TRBV20-1 with TRBJ2-7, with D unclear. Trimming took 2 bases from V and 5 from J, leaving 13 bases between them. This CDR3 comprises 13 residues. Germline CDR1 reads DFQATT; CDR2 reads SNEGSKA (reference sequence). Here the CDR3 reads CSARHGSLDEQYF. CDR3 in DNA: TGCAGTGCTAGACATGGTAGCCTAGACGAGCAGTACTTC.

The rearrangement links TRBV7-3 to TRBJ2-6, with D perhaps TRBD2 (5 bases). This CDR3 comprises 16 residues. Germline values: CDR1 SGHTA, CDR2 FQGTGA. V was trimmed by 0 bases and J by 2 bases, leaving 8 bases between them. The CDR3: CASSLTRVAGANVLTF. The CDR3 nucleotides are TGTGCCAGCAGCTTAACGCGGGTAGCTGGGGCCAACGTCCTGACTTTC.

The rearrangement uses TRBV19 and TRBJ1-1, with a weak D call TRBD1 (6 bases). Germline assignment: CDR1 LNHDA and CDR2 SQIVND (reference sequence). This CDR3 has 15 amino acids. V lost 3 bases to trimming and J lost 5 bases, with 16 bases between them. The CDR3 spells CASSIGGGRWTEAFF. The CDR3 nucleotides read TGTGCCAGTAGTATCGGCGGGGGCAGATGGACTGAAGCTTTCTTT.

The sample holds many counts of this clonotype. The chain carries TRBV12-3 or TRBV12-4 and TRBJ2-7, with D unresolved. The CDR3 spans 12 residues. The V gene lost 4 bases and the J gene lost 6 bases, with 10 bases spanning the gap. Here the CDR3 reads CASSSRLVEQYF. CDR3 DNA: TGTGCCAGCAGTTCCAGACTTGTCGAGCAGTACTTC.

This clonotype has only a few counts. This chain links TRBV7-2 with TRBJ2-7; 10 nucleotides align to TRBD1. The CDR3 loop spans 15 amino acids. Germline V CDR1 and CDR2: SGHTA, FQGNSA. J gave up 7 bases and V 5 bases, and 11 bases lay outside the gene matches. The CDR3 nucleotides read TGTGCCAGCAGCACCCGCCCGGGACAGGGGTTTGAGCAGTACTTC. Its protein product is CASSTRPGQGFEQYF.

There are many counts of this clonotype. This chain joins TRBV11-2 and TRBJ2-7; TRBD1 aligns across 7 bases. J lost 2 bases, V lost 0 bases, and 1 base had no gene match. Looked up from germline, CDR1 is SGHAT and CDR2 is FQNNGV. CDR3 size: 14 residues. This CDR3 is CASSLERGPYEQYF. The CDR3, as DNA: TGTGCCAGCAGCTTAGAGAGGGGGCCCTACGAGCAGTACTTC.

This clonotype showed up many times. The CDR3 region is CASSPSQGPSTDTQYF. The DNA for the CDR3 is TGTGCCAGCAGTCCCTCCCAGGGGCCTAGCACAGATACGCAGTATTTT. The rearrangement links TRBV28 to TRBJ2-3, with D perhaps matching TRBD1 (6 bases). V dropped 5 bases and J dropped 0 bases, with 15 bases sitting between them. CDR1 and CDR2 from the germline V gene are MDHEN and SYDVKM. The CDR3 runs 16 residues.

This clonotype has a handful of counts. The chain carries TRBV6-5 and TRBJ1-1; 7 bases fit TRBD1. The germline V gene encodes CDR1 MNHEY and CDR2 SVGAGI. Trimming took 0 bases from V and 4 from J; bases not matched to a gene: 5. The CDR3 loop spans 15 amino acids. The CDR3 region has the DNA TGTGCCAGCAGTTACTCATGGCAGGGGGTCACTGAAGCTTTCTTT. It yields the protein CASSYSWQGVTEAFF.

Comment on this clonotype: Just one base apart from a much larger clone, this may be a read error. The CDR3 nucleotides read TGTGCCAGCAGCTTAGATAGGGGCAGGTGGACTAGCGGGAGGGACAATGAGCAGTACTTC. Protein: CASSLDRGRWTSGRDNEQYF. The rearrangement uses TRBV7-3 and TRBJ2-7; TRBD2 matches at 15 bases. Germline CDR1 is SGHTA and CDR2 is FQGTGA. The CDR3 extends over 20 amino acids. Trimming cost V 2 bases and J 7 bases; bases outside gene matches: 18.

This clonotype has a count of ten or more. The chain is built from TRBV5-1 and TRBJ2-2; 12 bases line up with TRBD2. V dropped 5 bases and J dropped 0; count of bases not matched to a gene: 2. The CDR3 has 16 residues. Per the germline V gene, CDR1 is SGHRS and CDR2 is YFSETQ. CDR3 sequence (DNA): TGCGCCAGCAGACGGACTAGCGGGACGAACACCGGGGAGCTGTTTTTT. This codes for CASRRTSGTNTGELFF.

This clonotype was counted ten times or more. The V call is TRBV2, the J call TRBJ1-6; 7 nucleotides line up with TRBD1. This CDR3 is built from 20 residues. CDR1 and CDR2 (germline): SNHLY, FYNNEI. V lost 5 bases and J lost 2; bases outside the gene matches: 18. DNA for the CDR3: TGTGCCAGCAGTCAAAATCAGTTCCCGGGACAGCCGACCTATAATTCACCCCTCCACTTT. As protein: CASSQNQFPGQPTYNSPLHF.

The CDR3 reads CASSLDKGAPGTNSPLHF. Written as DNA, the CDR3 is TGTGCCAGCAGCTTAGATAAAGGCGCCCCAGGCACCAATTCACCCCTCCACTTT. The chain carries TRBV7-8 and TRBJ1-6; no definite D call. CDR3 length: 18 amino acids. V was cut by 1 base and J by 7 bases, with 20 bases left in between. The V gene's germline CDR1 is SGHVS and CDR2 FQNEAQ.